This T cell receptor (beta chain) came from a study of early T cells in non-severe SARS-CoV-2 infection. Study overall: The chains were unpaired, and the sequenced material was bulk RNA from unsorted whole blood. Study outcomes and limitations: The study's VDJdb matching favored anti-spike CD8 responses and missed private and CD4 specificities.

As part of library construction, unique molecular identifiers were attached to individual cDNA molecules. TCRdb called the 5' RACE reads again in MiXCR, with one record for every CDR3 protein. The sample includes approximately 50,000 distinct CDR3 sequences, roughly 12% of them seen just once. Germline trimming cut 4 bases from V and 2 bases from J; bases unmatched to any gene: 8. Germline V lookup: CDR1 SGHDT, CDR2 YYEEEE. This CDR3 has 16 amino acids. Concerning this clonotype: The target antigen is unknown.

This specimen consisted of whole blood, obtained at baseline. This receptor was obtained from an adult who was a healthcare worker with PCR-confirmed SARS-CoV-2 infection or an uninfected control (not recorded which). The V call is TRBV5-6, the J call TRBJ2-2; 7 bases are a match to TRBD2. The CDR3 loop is CASSGWRERNTGELFF. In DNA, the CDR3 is TGTGCCAGCAGCGGATGGCGGGAGCGTAACACCGGGGAGCTGTTTTTT.